This T cell receptor (beta chain) stems from a study of blood T cell repertoires in COVID-19. Study-level information: The samples span acute and convalescent COVID-19 from the United States, Italy and Spain. In each case, the material was cDNA or gDNA derived from T cells, B-cell-depleted T cells, or PBMCs.

Authors' methods: How many nucleated cells were present was estimated from reference gene primer amplification. The protocol was immunoSEQ multiplex PCR, while the TCRdb copy is restricted to in-frame clones and leaves out a portion. Clone size and the V and J calls come from that table; the DNA yielded D and trimming. The repertoire holds approximately 99,000 clones, with roughly 70% as singletons. Trimming left V 4 bases short and J 5 bases short, with 4 bases between. This CDR3 has 11 amino acids. Germline loops: CDR1 KGHDR, CDR2 SFDVKD. The receptor comes from a woman aged 40-49 years with acute or convalescent COVID-19. Input material: peripheral blood. The chain has TRBV24-1 and TRBJ1-2; D is unclear. As DNA, the CDR3 is TGTGCCACCAGTGACTCGTATGGCTACACCTTC. Amino acid sequence: CATSDSYGYTF.